The 15 T cell receptor beta chains in this list originate from one sample, sequenced in a study of preoperative IRX-2 immunotherapy in early breast cancer. Generated by immunoSEQ multiplex PCR, the TCRdb table keeps only in-frame clones and is missing some. Here the sample spans about 89,000 clones, roughly 90% being singletons. Sample treatment: preoperative locoregional IRX-2 cytokine immunotherapy. Sample: tumor tissue, taken after IRX-2 immunotherapy. The receptors shown here come from a human donor with breast cancer.

This clone was found once. J is TRBJ1-4 and V is TRBV5-1; 7 bases match TRBD1. Germline-derived CDR1 and CDR2 are SGHRS and YFSETQ. J was trimmed by 3 bases and V by 4 bases; bases with no gene match: 6. The CDR3 runs to 15 residues. CDR3 bases: TGCGCCAGCAGCCGAACAGGGGAGCCTAATGAAAAACTGTTTTTT. Amino acids: CASSRTGEPNEKLFF.

The sample holds a few counts of this clone. The chain couples TRBV11-3 to TRBJ1-4; 8 positions match TRBD1. The CDR3 covers 14 residues. V shed 5 bases and J 6 bases; nucleotides not matched to a gene: 5. Germline CDR1 reads SGHNT; CDR2 reads YENEEA. The chain's CDR3 is CASSVGTGDEKLFF. In nucleotides, the CDR3 is TGTGCCAGCAGCGTCGGGACAGGAGATGAAAAACTGTTTTTT.

There are a few counts of this clone. The gene calls are TRBV6-8 and TRBJ2-1; 8 bases fit TRBD2. V was pared by 2 bases and J by 8 bases, with 11 bases of the junction left unmatched. The CDR3 length is 16 residues. CDR1 and CDR2 (germline): MNHGY, SAAAGT. DNA for the CDR3: TGTGCCAGCAGTTACCGTGGGGCGGGAGGCCGGGATGAGCAGTTCTTC. Residues: CASSYRGAGGRDEQFF.

The chain uses TRBV28 and TRBJ1-5, with D possibly TRBD1 on 6 matching bases. CDR3 size: 17 residues. Between the trimmed V and J ends, which lost 5 bases and 1 base, there was a span of 18 bases. Germline-derived CDR1 and CDR2 are MDHEN and SYDVKM. In DNA, the CDR3 is TGTGCCAGCAGTCCGGACAGCATAACCATCAGCAATCAGCCCCAGCATTTT. Translation gives CASSPDSITISNQPQHF.

This clone was picked up a small number of times. The V call is TRBV6-8, the J call TRBJ2-2; 11 bases are a match to TRBD2. Germline loops: CDR1 MNHGY, CDR2 SAAAGT. Losses at the gene ends were 5 bases for V and 5 bases for J; bases not matched to a gene: 16. The CDR3 has 19 amino acids. The CDR3 DNA reads TGTGCCAGCAGTCGGACGACACCTCAGACTAGCGGGAAAACCGGGGAGCTGTTTTTT. It is translated as CASSRTTPQTSGKTGELFF.

CDR3 residues: CASTQIGTGDQPQHF. CDR3 nucleotide sequence: TGCGCCAGCACCCAAATTGGGACAGGGGATCAGCCCCAGCATTTT. This sequence joins TRBV23-1 and TRBJ1-5, with 10 positions matching TRBD1. TRBV23-1 counts as an open reading frame of uncertain function. With 7 bases clipped from V and 5 bases from J, the junction kept 8 bases outside the gene matches. The CDR3 loop spans 15 amino acids.

V gene TRBV11-3 combines with J gene TRBJ1-1; perhaps TRBD1 as D (6 bases). From germline, CDR1 is SGHNT and CDR2 YENEEA. V lost 3 bases and J 5 bases, leaving 13 bases between the germline ends. This CDR3 region has 14 residues. The CDR3 sequence is CASSLAGVGTEAFF. Here the CDR3 DNA reads TGTGCCAGCAGCTTGGCAGGGGTAGGGACTGAAGCTTTCTTT.

The rearrangement joins TRBV19 to TRBJ1-1, with a possible D match to TRBD1 (6 bases). Germline V gene lookup returns CDR1 LNHDA and CDR2 SQIVND (reference sequence). CDR3 size: 15 residues. Trimming pared 3 bases from V and 5 bases from J, leaving 16 bases between. CDR3 sequence: CASSISRQGQTEAFF. The CDR3 DNA is TGTGCCAGTAGTATTAGTCGGCAGGGGCAGACTGAAGCTTTCTTT.

The J gene is TRBJ1-3, the V gene TRBV6-8, with D unresolved. V was trimmed by 6 bases and J by 0 bases, leaving 9 bases between them. The CDR3 spans 14 residues. The germline gives CDR1 MNHGY, CDR2 SAAAGT. The CDR3 DNA sequence: TGTGCCAGCAGAGTCGGAATCTCTGGAAACACCATATATTTT. This translates into CASRVGISGNTIYF.

The V and J genes are TRBV7-7 and TRBJ2-3, with D tentatively TRBD1 (7 bases). The ends were cut back, 5 bases at V and 1 base at J, with 10 bases in the middle. Germline loops: CDR1 SSHAT, CDR2 FNYEAQ (reference sequence). This CDR3 is 14 amino acids long. CDR3 bases: TGTGCCAGCAGCAGCAGGGGGGGCACAGATACGCAGTATTTT. The encoded protein is CASSSRGGTDTQYF.

For the CDR3, the DNA is TGTGCCACCAGCACGCAGGGCATATCGGGTGGCTACACCTTC. Its protein is CATSTQGISGGYTF. This sequence joins TRBV15 and TRBJ1-2, with D maybe TRBD1 (5 bases). Germline-derived CDR1 and CDR2 are LNHNV and YYDKDF (reference sequence). Trimming stripped 4 bases from V and 7 bases from J, with 16 bases between. The CDR3 is 14 amino acids.

This chain links TRBV19 with TRBJ1-5, with 7 bases matching TRBD1. This CDR3 region has 15 residues. V shed 0 bases and J 4 bases; nucleotides not matched to a gene: 3. Germline-derived CDR1 and CDR2 are LNHDA and SQIVND (reference sequence). In nucleotides, the CDR3 is TGTGCCAGTAGTATAGAACAGGGGAGGAATCAGCCCCAGCATTTT. It is translated as CASSIEQGRNQPQHF. Supplemented by reference TRBV19 and TRBJ1-5, the full variable domain reads DGGITQSPKYLFRKEGQNVTLSCEQNLNHDAMYWYRQDPGQGLRLIYYSQIVNDFQKGDIAEGYSVSREKKESFPLTVTSAQKNPTAFYLCASSIEQGRNQPQHFGDGTRLSIL.

Only a few counts were recorded for this clone. The DNA of the CDR3 is TGTGCCAGCAGGGGGGGGTCACACCTTAATTCACCCCTCCACTTT. It encodes CASRGGSHLNSPLHF. The V call is TRBV6-8, the J call TRBJ1-6; maybe TRBD1 (5 bases). This CDR3 is built from 15 residues. Trimming took 6 bases from V and 6 from J, leaving 15 bases between them. Germline CDR1 is MNHGY and CDR2 is SAAAGT.

The V and J genes are TRBV29-1 and TRBJ2-2; perhaps TRBD1 as D (5 bases). The V end lost 5 bases, the J end lost 1 base, and 11 bases lay between the germline ends. The germline gives CDR1 SQVTM, CDR2 ANQGSEA. CDR3 length: 14 residues. CDR3 sequence reads: CSVSPGQNTGELFF. DNA for the CDR3: TGCAGCGTTAGCCCTGGACAGAACACCGGGGAGCTGTTTTTT.

The table lists this clone with a count of one. The J gene is TRBJ2-7, the V gene TRBV28; D is undetermined. The length of the CDR3 is 15 residues. Germline CDR1 is MDHEN and CDR2 is SYDVKM. V was clipped by 3 bases and J by 3 bases, with 15 bases between them. In DNA, the CDR3 is TGTGCCAGCAGTTTTTCTTTTCGTGAAGACTACGAGCAGTACTTC. It yields the protein CASSFSFREDYEQYF.